This T cell receptor beta chain was documented in a study of blood T cell repertoires in COVID-19. Study-level information: The study drew acute and convalescent COVID-19 samples from the United States, Italy and Spain. The analysed material was cDNA or gDNA that came from T cells, B-cell-depleted T cells, or PBMCs.

Per the original methods: Amplification of reference gene primers provided the estimated nucleated cell counts. Produced via immunoSEQ multiplex PCR; TCRdb's table is partial and in-frame only. The D gene and trimming were derived from the DNA, and the V and J assignments and clone size from that table. In the table there are a few hundred thousand clones, approximately 88% of which are singletons. V shed 1 base and J shed 1 base, with 13 bases lying between them. The CDR3 has 17 residues. The V gene's germline CDR1 is SGHTA and CDR2 FQGTGA. Source material: peripheral blood. This clonotype was sampled from a woman between 25 and 40 years old who had recovered from COVID-19. The chain links TRBV7-3 to TRBJ2-2, with D perhaps matching TRBD1 (5 bases). CDR3 coding DNA: TGTGCCAGCAGCTTAAAGTTGCCAGGGATGAACACCGGGGAGCTGTTTTTT. Its translation is CASSLKLPGMNTGELFF. The whole variable domain, remainder taken from reference TRBV7-3 and TRBJ2-2, is GAGVSQTPSNKVTEKGKYVELRCDPISGHTALYWYRQSLGQGPEFLIYFQGTGAADDSGLPNDRFFAVRPEGSVSTLKIQRTERGDSAVYLCASSLKLPGMNTGELFFGEGSRLTVL.